The entry below describes one T cell receptor beta chain. Its antigen remains unidentified. The sample is drawn from a study of post-analysis software for immune sequencing data. This CDR3 is 16 amino acids long. J was trimmed by 1 base and V by 0 bases; bases with no gene match: 3. Germline V CDR1 and CDR2: MNHEY, SVGEGT. cDNA libraries of TCR beta carried unique molecular identifiers. From the PCR reads, TCRdb called clonotypes with MiXCR, one entry per CDR3 protein. The profile covers roughly 800,000 distinct CDR3 sequences, with roughly 46% appearing a single time and approximately 4.4% taken by the ten largest. Study-level results: TRBV segments more frequent in patients than in controls numbered several and included TRBV5-6, TRBV5-1 and TRBV20-1.

The source of this sequence is a girl under 18 with multiple sclerosis. V is TRBV6-2 or TRBV6-3 and J is TRBJ1-5; 7 bases map to TRBD1. The specimen was blood. The CDR3 loop is CASSYSPDRSNQPQHF. CDR3 coding DNA: TGTGCCAGCAGTTACTCCCCGGACAGGAGCAATCAGCCCCAGCATTTT.